Presented here are 29 T cell receptor beta chains from one specimen sequenced in a study of OX40 agonist ivuxolimab in advanced cancers. The method was immunoSEQ multiplex PCR; TCRdb's version includes in-frame clones alone and lacks a portion of them. Here the sample spans tens of thousands of clones, around 90% being singletons. Sample: CD4+ or CD8+ T cells sorted from blood, taken in a trial of the OX40 agonist ivuxolimab. The receptors here all came from an adult with an advanced solid tumor such as melanoma, head and neck, liver or kidney cancer.

The rearrangement joins TRBV30 to TRBJ2-7; D is unclear. The CDR3 extends over 14 amino acids. Per the germline V gene, CDR1 is GTSNPN and CDR2 is SVGIG (reference sequence). Trimming removed 2 bases at V and 0 bases at J, with 11 bases between. CDR3 sequence (DNA): TGTGCCTGGAGTCCCTTTGGCAGCTCCTACGAGCAGTACTTC. Translated: CAWSPFGSSYEQYF.

J is TRBJ2-3 and V is TRBV11-1; D might be TRBD2 (5 bases). Per germline, CDR1 SGHAT and CDR2 FQDESV (reference sequence). V was trimmed by 0 bases and J by 3 bases, leaving 10 bases between them. The CDR3 contains 15 residues. CDR3 loop: CASSLAGGGTDTQYF. For the CDR3, the DNA is TGTGCCAGCAGCTTAGCCGGCGGCGGGACAGATACGCAGTATTTT. Filled out from reference TRBV11-1 and TRBJ2-3, the complete variable domain reads EAEVAQSPRYKITEKSQAVAFWCDPISGHATLYWYRQILGQGPELLVQFQDESVVDDSQLPKDRFSAERLKGVDSTLKIQPAELGDSAMYLCASSLAGGGTDTQYFGPGTRLTVL.

The CDR3 DNA reads TGTGCCAGTAGGGGGACAGGGGGCTTTTCCACAGATACGCAGTATTTT. Translation gives CASRGTGGFSTDTQYF. The rearrangement uses TRBV19 and TRBJ2-3, with 12 bases aligning to TRBD1. CDR3 length: 16 amino acids. Per germline, CDR1 LNHDA and CDR2 SQIVND (reference sequence). V lost 6 bases, J lost 2 bases, and 6 bases stayed unmatched. The variable domain in full, with the rest retrieved from reference TRBV19 and TRBJ2-3, is DGGITQSPKYLFRKEGQNVTLSCEQNLNHDAMYWYRQDPGQGLRLIYYSQIVNDFQKGDIAEGYSVSREKKESFPLTVTSAQKNPTAFYLCASRGTGGFSTDTQYFGPGTRLTVL.

The chain recombines TRBV5-4 with TRBJ2-3; 8 positions match TRBD2. The CDR3 runs 15 residues. Germline-derived CDR1 and CDR2 are SGHNT and YYREEE (reference sequence). J lost 4 bases, V lost 3 bases, and 7 bases had no gene match. For the CDR3, the DNA is TGTGCCAGCAGCTGGAGCGGGAGCGGATCAGATACGCAGTATTTT. This translates into CASSWSGSGSDTQYF.

The CDR3 bases are TGTGCCAGCAGCCCAAGCGGGGAGCAGTTCTTC. Translation gives CASSPSGEQFF. This chain joins TRBV11-3 and TRBJ2-1; a possible D gene is TRBD2 (6 bases). CDR3 size: 11 residues. The V end lost 5 bases, the J end lost 10 bases, and 9 bases lay between the germline ends. In germline, CDR1 is SGHNT, CDR2 YENEEA.

The rearrangement links TRBV19 to TRBJ1-1; D remains unclear. The CDR3 has 14 amino acids. V was shortened by 3 bases and J by 1 base, with 9 bases between the two germline ends. CDR1 and CDR2 from the germline V gene are LNHDA and SQIVND (reference sequence). The CDR3 DNA reads as TGTGCCAGTAGTATTACCCCCGAGAACACTGAAGCTTTCTTT. Its protein product is CASSITPENTEAFF. The full variable domain, with the rest looked up from reference TRBV19 and TRBJ1-1, is DGGITQSPKYLFRKEGQNVTLSCEQNLNHDAMYWYRQDPGQGLRLIYYSQIVNDFQKGDIAEGYSVSREKKESFPLTVTSAQKNPTAFYLCASSITPENTEAFFGQGTRLTVV.

The V and J genes are TRBV5-1 and TRBJ2-3; D unclear. V dropped 0 bases and J dropped 5 bases, with 16 bases sitting between them. Per germline, CDR1 SGHRS and CDR2 YFSETQ. This CDR3 is 16 amino acids long. The CDR3: CASSLGGALLGDTQYF. In DNA, the CDR3 is TGCGCCAGCAGCTTGGGGGGTGCGCTCCTAGGAGATACGCAGTATTTT.

This chain uses TRBV28 with TRBJ2-6; 11 bases are a match to TRBD1. This CDR3 comprises 18 residues. Germline CDR1 reads MDHEN; CDR2 reads SYDVKM. The V gene end was trimmed by 5 bases and the J gene end by 1 base; junction bases not matched to a gene: 7. The CDR3 here is CASSPLGTGGSGANVLTF. CDR3 nucleotides: TGTGCCAGCAGTCCCCTGGGGACAGGGGGATCTGGGGCCAACGTCCTGACTTTC.

The chain combines TRBV2 with TRBJ2-7; D perhaps matches TRBD1 (6 bases). Trimming took 6 bases from V and 5 from J, leaving 14 bases between them. CDR1 is SNHLY, CDR2 FYNNEI, per germline. The CDR3 length is 13 residues. The CDR3 spells CASSKLQGNEQYF. The DNA for the CDR3 is TGTGCCAGCAGCAAGCTACAGGGTAACGAGCAGTACTTC. The complete variable domain, with remaining parts taken from reference TRBV2 and TRBJ2-7, reads EPEVTQTPSHQVTQMGQEVILRCVPISNHLYFYWYRQILGQKVEFLVSFYNNEISEKSEIFDDQFSVERPDGSNFTLKIRSTKLEDSAMYFCASSKLQGNEQYFGPGTRLTVT.

The chain links TRBV27 to TRBJ2-7, with 16 nucleotides matching TRBD2. The germline V gene has CDR1 MNHEY and CDR2 SMNVEV (reference sequence). The CDR3 runs 19 residues. Germline trimming cut 5 bases from V and 3 bases from J; bases unmatched to any gene: 13. The CDR3 DNA sequence: TGTGCCAGCAGTCCAAGCACCGGGACTAGCGGGAGGGCCTTCTACGAGCAGTACTTC. Translating it yields CASSPSTGTSGRAFYEQYF.

This chain joins TRBV19 and TRBJ2-3, with TRBD1 matching 8 bases. CDR1 and CDR2 (germline): LNHDA, SQIVND (reference sequence). The CDR3 has 16 amino acids. Trimming took 0 bases from V and 1 from J; bases not matched to a gene: 3. CDR3: CASSIDWGQGTDTQYF. CDR3 nucleotide sequence: TGTGCCAGTAGTATAGATTGGGGACAGGGCACAGATACGCAGTATTTT.

This clone has just a few counts. This chain's CDR3 is CASRRQGSGEQYF. CDR3 coding DNA: TGTGCCAGCAGAAGACAGGGATCGGGGGAGCAGTACTTC. The rearrangement joins TRBV27 to TRBJ2-7; 7 positions agree with TRBD1. Looked up from germline, CDR1 is MNHEY and CDR2 is SMNVEV (reference sequence). CDR3 size: 13 residues. Losses at the gene ends were 6 bases for V and 7 bases for J; bases not matched to a gene: 9.

This sequence joins TRBV7-8 and TRBJ2-7; 8 nucleotides agree with TRBD2. The CDR3 contains 17 residues. After removal of 2 bases from V and 1 base from J, the junction contained 10 bases not matched to a gene. Germline assignment: CDR1 SGHVS and CDR2 FQNEAQ. CDR3 residues: CASSLSPTTSGSYEQYF. The CDR3 coding sequence is TGTGCCAGCAGCTTATCGCCCACAACTAGCGGATCCTACGAGCAGTACTTC.

This chain joins TRBV10-3 and TRBJ2-3, with TRBD2 as a possible D gene (6 bases). Looked up from germline, CDR1 is ENHRY and CDR2 is SYGVKD. With 7 bases removed from V and 2 bases from J, the gap between germline ends came to 10 bases. This CDR3 is built from 13 residues. The CDR3 region has the DNA TGTGCCATCAATGCGGGACCCACAGATACGCAGTATTTT. Translating gives CAINAGPTDTQYF.

The chain employs TRBV29-1 and TRBJ2-7; D gene ambiguous. Germline V gene lookup returns CDR1 SQVTM and CDR2 ANQGSEA. The CDR3 covers 16 residues. V lost 1 base and J lost 1, with 17 bases in between. CDR3 DNA sequence: TGCAGCGTTGAAGGCTTTTATCTGGGGAAATCCTACGAGCAGTACTTC. It codes for CSVEGFYLGKSYEQYF.

This chain connects TRBV19 to TRBJ2-2; 7 bases fit TRBD1. The CDR3 contains 15 residues. Germline-derived CDR1 and CDR2 are LNHDA and SQIVND (reference sequence). Trimming took 5 bases from V and 0 from J; bases not matched to a gene: 3. The CDR3 DNA sequence: TGTGCCAGTAGTTACGGGACAGCGAACACCGGGGAGCTGTTTTTT. Translating it yields CASSYGTANTGELFF.

This clone appeared once. The J gene is TRBJ2-2, the V gene TRBV7-6; the D is unclear. Germline CDR1 and CDR2: SGHVS and FNYEAQ. Trimming removed 5 bases at V and 3 bases at J, with 7 bases between. The CDR3 consists of 13 residues. This CDR3 reads CASSATYTGELFF. In nucleotides, the CDR3 is TGTGCCAGCAGCGCGACCTACACCGGGGAGCTGTTTTTT. Drawing the rest from reference TRBV7-6 and TRBJ2-2, the complete variable domain is GAGVSQSPRYKVTKRGQDVALRCDPISGHVSLYWYRQALGQGPEFLTYFNYEAQQDKSGLPNDRFSAERPEGSISTLTIQRTEQRDSAMYRCASSATYTGELFFGEGSRLTVL.

J is TRBJ1-5 and V is TRBV5-6; possible D gene TRBD1, 5 bases. The germline V gene encodes CDR1 SGHDT and CDR2 YYEEEE. The CDR3 sequence is 16 residues long. V was shortened by 0 bases and J by 7 bases, with 17 bases between the two germline ends. CDR3: CASSLGQYQSPQPQHF. In DNA, the CDR3 is TGTGCCAGCAGCTTGGGACAGTACCAGTCCCCACAGCCCCAGCATTTT.

The V gene is TRBV7-6, the J gene TRBJ2-3, with D possibly being TRBD1 (6 bases). V was trimmed by 5 bases and J by 4 bases, leaving 13 bases between them. Germline CDR1 is SGHVS and CDR2 is FNYEAQ. The CDR3 contains 14 residues. CDR3 amino acids: CASSPTGLADTQYF. CDR3 bases: TGTGCCAGCAGCCCTACAGGGTTAGCAGATACGCAGTATTTT.

The V and J genes are TRBV7-9 and TRBJ2-1; D is perhaps TRBD1 (5 bases). Germline assignment: CDR1 SEHNR and CDR2 FQNEAQ (reference sequence). The CDR3 contains 11 residues. V was pared by 4 bases and J by 10 bases, with 8 bases between. This CDR3 reads CASSSRQEQFF. In DNA form, the CDR3 reads TGTGCCAGCAGCTCCCGACAGGAGCAGTTCTTC.

V gene TRBV7-2 combines with J gene TRBJ1-5, with TRBD1 matching over 8 bases. J gave up 7 bases and V 5 bases, and 4 bases lay outside the gene matches. The CDR3 runs 13 residues. Germline V gene data show CDR1 as SGHTA and CDR2 as FQGNSA. CDR3 DNA sequence: TGTGCCAGCAGCCCAGGGGGCGAGCAGCCCCAGCATTTT. This encodes CASSPGGEQPQHF.

This chain uses TRBV7-9 with TRBJ1-1; D possibly corresponds to TRBD1 (5 bases). The CDR3 is 14 residues long. The germline gives CDR1 SEHNR, CDR2 FQNEAQ (reference sequence). V was pared by 5 bases and J by 2 bases, with 12 bases between. CDR3 in DNA: TGTGCCAGCAGCGTGCTCGGGGGAAACACTGAAGCTTTCTTT. Residues: CASSVLGGNTEAFF.

V and J are TRBV19 and TRBJ2-1; perhaps TRBD1 as D (5 bases). V lost 5 bases and J lost 0, with 17 bases in between. Germline CDR1 and CDR2: LNHDA and SQIVND (reference sequence). The CDR3 is made up of 17 amino acids. The CDR3, as DNA: TGTGCCAGTAGTCTCGGTTCTAGGGGCGGCTCCTACAATGAGCAGTTCTTC. Its translation is CASSLGSRGGSYNEQFF.

The V gene is TRBV29-1, the J gene TRBJ2-1; D not certain. The CDR3 extends over 15 amino acids. Trimming cost V 3 bases and J 6 bases, with 18 bases left between them. Germline V lookup: CDR1 SQVTM, CDR2 ANQGSEA. The CDR3, as DNA: TGCAGCGTTGATCCCAGCCGTTCACTGCCCAATGAGCAGTTCTTC. This translates into CSVDPSRSLPNEQFF.

The V gene is TRBV30, the J gene TRBJ2-7; TRBD1 or TRBD2 may be the D gene (5 bases each). Between the trimmed V and J ends, which lost 4 bases and 9 bases, there was a span of 22 bases. Germline values: CDR1 GTSNPN, CDR2 SVGIG (reference sequence). The CDR3 runs to 14 residues. The CDR3 nucleotides are TGTGCCTGGACCCGGGGCCTCGGGACCGACGTGCAGTACTTC. It translates to CAWTRGLGTDVQYF.

V is TRBV20-1 and J is TRBJ1-6; 9 bases agree with TRBD1. With V trimmed by 3 bases and J by 18 bases, 3 bases remained unmatched. Germline V CDR1 and CDR2: DFQATT, SNEGSKA (reference sequence). The CDR3 is made up of 10 amino acids. CDR3 region: CSASGTGYHF. CDR3 DNA sequence: TGCAGTGCTAGTGGGACAGGGTACCACTTT.

The V gene is TRBV30, the J gene TRBJ2-2; TRBD2 aligns across 7 bases. CDR1 is GTSNPN and CDR2 is SVGIG in the germline V gene (reference sequence). The CDR3 covers 14 residues. After removal of 7 bases from V and 6 bases from J, the junction contained 11 bases not matched to a gene. This CDR3 reads CASPRRESAGELFF. CDR3 sequence (DNA): TGTGCCTCTCCTAGGCGGGAGAGTGCCGGGGAGCTGTTTTTT.

CDR3 coding DNA: TGTGCCAGCAGTAAGACAGGGATTGGGGAGCTGTTTTTT. Amino acid sequence: CASSKTGIGELFF. The V call is TRBV7-8, the J call TRBJ2-2; 7 bases line up with TRBD1. This CDR3 contains 13 residues. The V and J ends lost 6 bases and 8 bases, in that order; junction bases with no gene match: 6. From germline, CDR1 is SGHVS and CDR2 FQNEAQ.

The chain links TRBV30 to TRBJ2-1; TRBD2 agrees at 10 bases. Germline lookup yields CDR1 GTSNPN and CDR2 SVGIG (reference sequence). CDR3 length: 15 amino acids. The trim removed 0 bases at V and 9 bases at J, leaving 8 bases unmatched. The CDR3 spells CAWSVLAGRLGEQFF. The CDR3 nucleotides read TGTGCCTGGAGTGTACTAGCGGGGAGATTAGGTGAGCAGTTCTTC.